Here is one TCR beta chain with its context. Its antigen remains unidentified. This sample was taken from a study of OX40 agonist ivuxolimab in advanced cancers. Study as a whole: In this trial design, patients received ivuxolimab intravenously at 0.01 to 10 mg/kg every 2 weeks. General observations from the study: Patients with a partial response at 0.1-3.0 mg/kg had among the lowest clonal expansion. More expanded clones were found, on average, in CD8+ than in CD4+ T cells. Expanded peripheral T-cell antigen specificity went undetermined.

Per germline, CDR1 SGHTA and CDR2 FQGNSA. V was shortened by 1 base and J by 2 bases, with 12 bases between the two germline ends. The CDR3 runs to 16 residues. Sequencing was performed with immunoSEQ multiplex PCR; in TCRdb, only in-frame clones are kept and a portion is missing. The sample has about 76,000 clones, 65% to 90% seen once. The clonotype originates from an adult with an advanced solid tumor such as melanoma, head and neck, liver or kidney cancer. The sequences come from CD4+ or CD8+ T cells sorted from blood, collected in a trial of the OX40 agonist ivuxolimab. The chain joins TRBV7-2 to TRBJ1-5; D perhaps matches TRBD1 (5 bases). CDR3 in amino acids: CASSLGGELGNQPQHF. The CDR3 DNA reads TGTGCCAGCAGCTTAGGAGGGGAGCTAGGCAATCAGCCCCAGCATTTT.